The rows below give T cell receptor beta chains drawn from one sample of a study of blood T cell repertoires in COVID-19. This table comes from immunoSEQ multiplex PCR, and its TCRdb copy is limited to in-frame clones, with some not included. The top ten hold approximately 8.3% of the sample, which has about 76,000 clones, approximately 90% seen once. Sequenced input: peripheral blood. The origin of the receptors is a man aged 30-40 years with acute or convalescent COVID-19. Both conserved end residues are part of each CDR3. D genes are given only for firm matches. Clone size is stated in some rows and not others, as once, few, many or a class when expanded.

clone_size,d_call,j_call,v_call,cdr3_nt,cdr3_aa
.,TRBD2,TRBJ2-7,TRBV7-8,TGTGCCAGCAGCCCCAAGATTTGGCGGGAGCACTACGAGCAGTACTTC,CASSPKIWREHYEQYF
once,TRBD2,TRBJ2-7,TRBV3-1/TRBV3-2,TGTGCCAGCAGCCTCGGGGGAGGCGGGAGGGCCTCCGAGCAGTACTTC,CASSLGGGGRASEQYF
.,.,TRBJ2-7,TRBV28,TGTGCCAGCAGTTTTAGAGGGGAGCAGTACTTC,CASSFRGEQYF
.,.,TRBJ1-3,TRBV15,TGTGCCACCAGCAGAGGATCACAGGGAGTAAACACCATATATTTT,CATSRGSQGVNTIYF
.,.,TRBJ2-6,TRBV19,TGTGCCAGTAGTGTCCGGGGGGCCAACGTCCTGACTTTC,CASSVRGANVLTF
.,.,TRBJ1-5,TRBV28,TGTGCCAGCCAAGCGGGACTTAACATGGCCCAGCATTTT,CASQAGLNMAQHF
few,TRBD2,TRBJ2-1,TRBV14,TGTGCCAGCAGCCCAGGGACTAGCGGATACAATGAGCAGTTCTTC,CASSPGTSGYNEQFF
.,TRBD2,TRBJ2-5,TRBV28,TGTGCCAGCAGTTTATCGGGCGGGAGTCGGGAGACCCAGTACTTC,CASSLSGGSRETQYF
.,TRBD1,TRBJ2-5,TRBV18,TGTGCCAGCTCGTCTTACTATGAACAGGGGCTCCAAGAGACCCAGTACTTC,CASSSYYEQGLQETQYF
.,TRBD2,TRBJ2-2,TRBV18,TGTGCCAGCTCAGACCTCACCGCGGGAGGAGCCACCGGGGAGCTGTTTTTT,CASSDLTAGGATGELFF
.,TRBD1,TRBJ2-5,TRBV5-1,TGCGCCAGCAGCTTCGTAGACAGGGGTCGGGGGACCCAGTACTTC,CASSFVDRGRGTQYF
.,.,TRBJ2-7,TRBV30,TGTGCCTGGAGTCCCGCGCGGCCATACGAGCAGTACTTC,CAWSPARPYEQYF
.,.,TRBJ2-5,TRBV12-3/TRBV12-4,TGTGCCAGCAGTGCCCGGGAGACCCAGTACTTC,CASSARETQYF
few,.,TRBJ2-5,TRBV18,TGTGCCAGCTCACCAGGGGGCAAACCAGAGACCCAGTACTTC,CASSPGGKPETQYF
.,.,TRBJ1-3,TRBV19,TGTGCCAGTAGTTCCCCTTCTGGAAACACCATATATTTT,CASSSPSGNTIYF
.,TRBD2,TRBJ2-7,TRBV5-1,TGCGCCAGCAGCCCAGGGACTAGCGGGAGGTCCTACGAGCAGTACTTC,CASSPGTSGRSYEQYF